These T cell receptor beta chains were read from a single sample in a study of control samples from healthy donors and cancer patients. Profiling relied on immunoSEQ multiplex PCR, and the TCRdb table lists in-frame clones only, not all of them. The sample records over 7,500 clones, 75% to 95% being singletons. The sample taken for sequencing was PBMCs. All receptors come from a man in his fifties or sixties with colorectal cancer. Each CDR3 is given with its conserved first and last residue. D genes are given only for firm matches. Expanded clones are given a class, and other clones once, few, many or no size at all.

>TRBV28|-|-|TRBJ1-4
TGTGCCAGCACCTTGAATGAAAAACTGTTTTTT
CASTLNEKLFF
>TRBV2|-|-|TRBJ2-7
TGTGCCAGCAGTGATACGGACGGGGCCTACGAGCAGTACTTC
CASSDTDGAYEQYF
>TRBV7-3|-|TRBD1|TRBJ2-7
TGTGCCAGCAGCCGGCAGGACAGGGGCGAGCAGTACTTC
CASSRQDRGEQYF
>TRBV30|-|-|TRBJ2-2
TGTGCCTGGAGTGTAGGGGGTGAGCTGTTTTTT
CAWSVGGELFF
>TRBV7-9|-|-|TRBJ2-1
TGTGCCAGCAGCTTAAACAGTAATAAATACAATGAGCAGTTCTTC
CASSLNSNKYNEQFF
>TRBV15|once|TRBD2|TRBJ2-1
TGTGCCACCAGCAGACCATATAGCGGGGCCTCCTACAATGAGCAGTTCTTC
CATSRPYSGASYNEQFF
>TRBV6-5|-|TRBD1|TRBJ2-7
TGTGCCAGCAGTTTGACAGGGACAGGGTTTTACGAGCAGTACTTC
CASSLTGTGFYEQYF
>TRBV7-8|once|-|TRBJ2-5
TGTGCCAGCAGCCCCCAACCATCGTACCAAGAGACCCAGTACTTC
CASSPQPSYQETQYF
>TRBV5-1|-|TRBD1|TRBJ1-2
TGCGCCAGCAGCCGGACAGGGGGCAACTATGGCTACACCTTC
CASSRTGGNYGYTF
>TRBV5-5|-|-|TRBJ2-7
TGTGCCAGCAGCTTGTCTCTGACAGCCTCCTACGAGCAGTACTTC
CASSLSLTASYEQYF
>TRBV28|-|-|TRBJ1-6
TGTGCCAGCAGTTTAGAGCCGGAGAGCTCCTATAATTCACCCCTCCACTTT
CASSLEPESSYNSPLHF
>TRBV5-1|-|-|TRBJ2-4
TGCGCCAGCAGCTTGGAGGGGGGGTGGGCCAAAAACATTCAGTACTTC
CASSLEGGWAKNIQYF
>TRBV2|-|-|TRBJ2-6
TGTGCCAGCAGTGAAAGGTGGCCCCCTGGGCCCTCTGGGGCCAACGTCCTGACTTTC
CASSERWPPGPSGANVLTF
>TRBV11-2|-|TRBD2|TRBJ2-5
TGTGCCAGCAGCTCACTAGCGGGGGGGCCCCTCCAAGAGACCCAGTACTTC
CASSSLAGGPLQETQYF
>TRBV4-1|-|TRBD2|TRBJ2-3
TGCGCCAGCAGCCAATGGGTGACTAGCGGGGGTCCCCAAGTAGATACGCAGTATTTT
CASSQWVTSGGPQVDTQYF
>TRBV7-8|-|TRBD1|TRBJ2-1
TGTGCCAGCAGCTTGGCAGGGGGCCGGTCCTACAATGAGCAGTTCTTC
CASSLAGGRSYNEQFF
>TRBV7-9|-|-|TRBJ1-2
TGTGCCAGCAGTGCCTGGGAAACGGATGGCTACACCTTC
CASSAWETDGYTF